This T cell receptor (beta chain) was sequenced in a study of T cell responses to AZD1222 COVID-19 vaccine. As concerns this clone: No antigen is known for it.

Study-wide points: Nearly half of spike-specific TCRs reportedly go after variant regions that carry no mutations. The study identified only six AZD1222 recipients as seropositive at baseline. Females made up more of the donors, who were largely white British, and clonal diversity may have come out too low.

Assay: immunoSEQ multiplex PCR; the TCRdb copy retains only in-frame clones and omits some. The sample includes almost 70,000 clones, about 80% seen only once; the top ten take more than 13%. The CDR3 covers 14 residues. The junction had 6 bases not matched to a gene; V was cut back by 3 bases and J by 3 bases. Germline lookup yields CDR1 DFQATT and CDR2 SNEGSKA (reference sequence). This receptor was taken from an adult who received the AZD1222 COVID-19 vaccine. The material was peripheral blood, obtained 28 days after the second AZD1222 dose. The V and J genes are TRBV20-1 and TRBJ2-5, with TRBD1 identical over 8 bases. CDR3 in DNA: TGCAGTGCTAGTTATGGGACAGGAAAAGAGACCCAGTACTTC. This codes for CSASYGTGKETQYF.